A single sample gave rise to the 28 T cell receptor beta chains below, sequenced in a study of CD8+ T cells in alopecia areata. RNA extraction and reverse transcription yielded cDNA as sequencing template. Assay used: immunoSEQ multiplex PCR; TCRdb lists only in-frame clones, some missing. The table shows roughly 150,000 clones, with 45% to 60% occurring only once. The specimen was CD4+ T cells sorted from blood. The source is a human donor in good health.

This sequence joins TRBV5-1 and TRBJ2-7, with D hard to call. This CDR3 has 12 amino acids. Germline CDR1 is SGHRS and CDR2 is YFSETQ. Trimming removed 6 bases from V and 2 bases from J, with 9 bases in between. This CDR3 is CASKGSTYEQYF. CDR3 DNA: TGCGCCAGCAAAGGCAGCACCTACGAGCAGTACTTC. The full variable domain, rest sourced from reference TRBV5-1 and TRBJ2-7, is KAGVTQTPRYLIKTRGQQVTLSCSPISGHRSVSWYQQTPGQGLQFLFEYFSETQRNKGNFPGRFSGRQFSNSRSEMNVSTLELGDSALYLCASKGSTYEQYFGPGTRLTVT.

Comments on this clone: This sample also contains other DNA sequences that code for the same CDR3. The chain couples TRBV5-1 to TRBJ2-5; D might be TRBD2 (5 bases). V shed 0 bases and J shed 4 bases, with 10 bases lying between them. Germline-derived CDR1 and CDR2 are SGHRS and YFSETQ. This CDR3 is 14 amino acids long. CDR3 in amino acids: CASSLGVLAETQYF. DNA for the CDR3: TGCGCCAGCAGCTTGGGAGTCCTAGCAGAGACCCAGTACTTC.

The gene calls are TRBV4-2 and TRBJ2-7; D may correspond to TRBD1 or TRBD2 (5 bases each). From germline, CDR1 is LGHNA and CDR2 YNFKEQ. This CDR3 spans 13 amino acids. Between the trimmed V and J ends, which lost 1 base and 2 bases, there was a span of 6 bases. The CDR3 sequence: CASSQGGTYEQYF. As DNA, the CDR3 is TGTGCCAGCAGCCAAGGGGGGACCTACGAGCAGTACTTC.

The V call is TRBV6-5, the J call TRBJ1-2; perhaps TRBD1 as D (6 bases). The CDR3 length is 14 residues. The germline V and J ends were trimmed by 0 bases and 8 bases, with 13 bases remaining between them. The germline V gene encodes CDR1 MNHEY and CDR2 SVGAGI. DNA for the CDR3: TGTGCCAGCAGTTACTCACAGGGAAGTAAAGGCTACACCTTC. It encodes CASSYSQGSKGYTF.

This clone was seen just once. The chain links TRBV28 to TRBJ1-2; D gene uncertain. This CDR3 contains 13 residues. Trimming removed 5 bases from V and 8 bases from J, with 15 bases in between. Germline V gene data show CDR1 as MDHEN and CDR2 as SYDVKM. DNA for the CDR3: TGTGCCAGCAGTCTGCTACGGAATGGCGGCTACACCTTC. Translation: CASSLLRNGGYTF.

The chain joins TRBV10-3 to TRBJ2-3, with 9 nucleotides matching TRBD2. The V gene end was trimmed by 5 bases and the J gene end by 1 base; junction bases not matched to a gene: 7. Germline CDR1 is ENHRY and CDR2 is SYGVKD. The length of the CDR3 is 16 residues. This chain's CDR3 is CAISTIAGVRTDTQYF. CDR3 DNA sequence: TGTGCCATCAGTACTATAGCGGGAGTTCGCACAGATACGCAGTATTTT.

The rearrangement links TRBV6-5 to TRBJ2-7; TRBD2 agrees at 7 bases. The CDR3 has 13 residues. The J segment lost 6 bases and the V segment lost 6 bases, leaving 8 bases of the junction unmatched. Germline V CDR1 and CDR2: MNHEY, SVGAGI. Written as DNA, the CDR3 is TGTGCCAGCAGATCCGGACTAGTGGCCGAGCAGTACTTC. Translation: CASRSGLVAEQYF.

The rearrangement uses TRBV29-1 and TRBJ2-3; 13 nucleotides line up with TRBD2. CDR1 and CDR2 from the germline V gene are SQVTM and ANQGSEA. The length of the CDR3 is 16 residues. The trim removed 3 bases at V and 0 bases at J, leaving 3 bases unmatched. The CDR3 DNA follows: TGCAGCGTTGATGGGACTAGCGGGACTAGCACAGATACGCAGTATTTT. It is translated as CSVDGTSGTSTDTQYF.

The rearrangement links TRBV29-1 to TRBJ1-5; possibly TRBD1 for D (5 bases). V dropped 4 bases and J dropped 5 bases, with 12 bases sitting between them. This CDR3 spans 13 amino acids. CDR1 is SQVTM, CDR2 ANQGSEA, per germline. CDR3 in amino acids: CSVAWGLDQPQHF. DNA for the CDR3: TGCAGCGTTGCCTGGGGACTAGATCAGCCCCAGCATTTT.

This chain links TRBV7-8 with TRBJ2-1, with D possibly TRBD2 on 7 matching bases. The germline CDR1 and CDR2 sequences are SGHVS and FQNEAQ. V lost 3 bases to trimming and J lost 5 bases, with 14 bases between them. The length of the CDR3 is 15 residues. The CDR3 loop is CASSFERGTNNEQFF. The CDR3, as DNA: TGTGCCAGCAGCTTCGAAAGGGGGACTAACAATGAGCAGTTCTTC. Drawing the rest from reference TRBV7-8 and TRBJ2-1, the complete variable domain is GAGVSQSPRYKVAKRGQDVALRCDPISGHVSLFWYQQALGQGPEFLTYFQNEAQLDKSGLPSDRFFAERPEGSVSTLKIQRTQQEDSAVYLCASSFERGTNNEQFFGPGTRLTVL.

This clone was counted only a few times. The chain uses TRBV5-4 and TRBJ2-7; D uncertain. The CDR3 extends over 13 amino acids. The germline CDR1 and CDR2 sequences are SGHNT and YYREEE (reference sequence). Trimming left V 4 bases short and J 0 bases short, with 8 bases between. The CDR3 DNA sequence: TGTGCCAGCAGCATTAACCCCTCCTACGAGCAGTACTTC. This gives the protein CASSINPSYEQYF.

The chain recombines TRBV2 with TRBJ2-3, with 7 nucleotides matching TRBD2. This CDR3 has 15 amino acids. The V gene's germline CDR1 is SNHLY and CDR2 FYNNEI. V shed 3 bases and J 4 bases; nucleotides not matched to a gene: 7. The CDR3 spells CASSEGRGRSDTQYF. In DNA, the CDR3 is TGTGCCAGCAGTGAGGGCCGCGGGAGATCAGATACGCAGTATTTT. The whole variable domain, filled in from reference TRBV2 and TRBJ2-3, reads EPEVTQTPSHQVTQMGQEVILRCVPISNHLYFYWYRQILGQKVEFLVSFYNNEISEKSEIFDDQFSVERPDGSNFTLKIRSTKLEDSAMYFCASSEGRGRSDTQYFGPGTRLTVL.

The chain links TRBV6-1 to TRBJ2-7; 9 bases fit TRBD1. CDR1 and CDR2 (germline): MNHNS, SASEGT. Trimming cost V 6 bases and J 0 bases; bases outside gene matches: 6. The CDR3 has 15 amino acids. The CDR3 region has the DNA TGTGCCAGCAGCTTAGGGGACAGGGCCTCCTACGAGCAGTACTTC. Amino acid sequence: CASSLGDRASYEQYF.

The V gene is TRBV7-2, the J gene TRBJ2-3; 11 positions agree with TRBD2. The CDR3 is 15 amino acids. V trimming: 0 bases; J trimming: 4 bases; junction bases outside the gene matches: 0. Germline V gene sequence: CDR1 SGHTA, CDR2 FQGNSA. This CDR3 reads CASSLASGRADTQYF. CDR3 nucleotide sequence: TGTGCCAGCAGCTTAGCTAGCGGGAGGGCAGATACGCAGTATTTT.

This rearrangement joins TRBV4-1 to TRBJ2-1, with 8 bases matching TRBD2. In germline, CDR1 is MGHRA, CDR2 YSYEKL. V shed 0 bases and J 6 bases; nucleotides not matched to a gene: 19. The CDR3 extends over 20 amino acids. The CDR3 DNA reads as TGCGCCAGCAGCCAAGACCCGGTAGTCGGCGGGAGGATCCACCGCAATGAGCAGTTCTTC. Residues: CASSQDPVVGGRIHRNEQFF.

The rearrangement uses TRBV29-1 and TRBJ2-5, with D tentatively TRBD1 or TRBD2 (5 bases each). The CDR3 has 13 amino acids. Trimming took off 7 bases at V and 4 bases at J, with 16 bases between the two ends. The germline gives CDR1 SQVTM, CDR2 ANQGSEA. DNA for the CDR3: TGCAGCGCCGAGAAACCTGGGGGAGAGACCCAGTACTTC. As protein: CSAEKPGGETQYF.

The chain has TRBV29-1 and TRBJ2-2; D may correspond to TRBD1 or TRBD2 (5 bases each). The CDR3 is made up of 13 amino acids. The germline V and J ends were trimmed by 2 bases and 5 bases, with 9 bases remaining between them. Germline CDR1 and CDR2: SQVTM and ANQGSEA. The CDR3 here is CSVEPEGTGELFF. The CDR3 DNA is TGCAGCGTTGAACCAGAGGGGACCGGGGAGCTGTTTTTT.

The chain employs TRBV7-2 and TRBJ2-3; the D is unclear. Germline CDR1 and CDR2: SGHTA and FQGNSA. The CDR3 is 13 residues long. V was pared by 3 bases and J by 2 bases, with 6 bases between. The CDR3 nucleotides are TGTGCCAGCAGCTTCCCAAACACAGATACGCAGTATTTT. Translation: CASSFPNTDTQYF.

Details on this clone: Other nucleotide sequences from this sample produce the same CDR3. In DNA, the CDR3 is TGTGCCAGTAGTATCGGGACTAGCAATGAGCAGTTCTTC. This translates into CASSIGTSNEQFF. The J gene is TRBJ2-1, the V gene TRBV19, with TRBD2 matching over 8 bases. Germline CDR1 reads LNHDA; CDR2 reads SQIVND (reference sequence). The CDR3 is made up of 13 amino acids. The trim removed 3 bases at V and 6 bases at J, leaving 1 base unmatched.

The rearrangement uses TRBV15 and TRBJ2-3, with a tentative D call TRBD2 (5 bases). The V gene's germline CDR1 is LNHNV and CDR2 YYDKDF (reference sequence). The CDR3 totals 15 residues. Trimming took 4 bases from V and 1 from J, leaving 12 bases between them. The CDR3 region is CATSKEDLGTDTQYF. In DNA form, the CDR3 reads TGTGCCACCAGCAAAGAGGACTTGGGCACAGATACGCAGTATTTT. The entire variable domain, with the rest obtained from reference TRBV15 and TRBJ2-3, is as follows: DAMVIQNPRYQVTQFGKPVTLSCSQTLNHNVMYWYQQKSSQAPKLLFHYYDKDFNNEADTPDNFQSRRPNTSFCFLDIRSPGLGDTAMYLCATSKEDLGTDTQYFGPGTRLTVL.

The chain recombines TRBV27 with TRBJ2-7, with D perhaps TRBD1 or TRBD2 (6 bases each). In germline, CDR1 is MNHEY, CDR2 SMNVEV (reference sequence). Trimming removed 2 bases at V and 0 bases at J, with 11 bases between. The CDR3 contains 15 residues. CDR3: CASSLKGGSSYEQYF. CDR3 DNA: TGTGCCAGCAGTTTAAAGGGGGGAAGCTCCTACGAGCAGTACTTC.

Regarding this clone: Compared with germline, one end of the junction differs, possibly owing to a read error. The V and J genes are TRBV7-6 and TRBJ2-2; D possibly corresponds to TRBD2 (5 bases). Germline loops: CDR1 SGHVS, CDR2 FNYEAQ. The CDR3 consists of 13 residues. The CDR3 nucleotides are TGTGCCAGCAGCCTAGCTTCCAACGGGGAGCTGTTTTTT. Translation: CASSLASNGELFF. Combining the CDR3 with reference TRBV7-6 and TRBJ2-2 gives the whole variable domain GAGVSQSPRYKVTKRGQDVALRCDPISGHVSLYWYRQALGQGPEFLTYFNYEAQQDKSGLPNDRFSAERPEGSISTLTIQRTEQRDSAMYRCASSLASNGELFFGEGSRLTVL.

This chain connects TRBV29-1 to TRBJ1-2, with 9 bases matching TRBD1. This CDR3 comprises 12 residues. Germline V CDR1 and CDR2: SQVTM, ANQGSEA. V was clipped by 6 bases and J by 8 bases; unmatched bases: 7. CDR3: CSVGDRVDGYTF. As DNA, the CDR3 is TGCAGCGTGGGGGACAGGGTCGACGGCTACACCTTC.

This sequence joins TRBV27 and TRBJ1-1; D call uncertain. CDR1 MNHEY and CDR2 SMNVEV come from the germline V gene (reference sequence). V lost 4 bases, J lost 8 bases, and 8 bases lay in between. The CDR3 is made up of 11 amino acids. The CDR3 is CASSSLGEAFF. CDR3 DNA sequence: TGTGCCAGCAGTTCATTGGGAGAAGCTTTCTTT.

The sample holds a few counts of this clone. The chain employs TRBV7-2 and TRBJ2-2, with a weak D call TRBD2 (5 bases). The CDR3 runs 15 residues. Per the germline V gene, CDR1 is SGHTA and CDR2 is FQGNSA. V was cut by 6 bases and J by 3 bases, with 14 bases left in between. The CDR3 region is CASRSAVGHTGELFF. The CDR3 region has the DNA TGTGCCAGCAGGTCAGCGGTCGGTCACACCGGGGAGCTGTTTTTT.

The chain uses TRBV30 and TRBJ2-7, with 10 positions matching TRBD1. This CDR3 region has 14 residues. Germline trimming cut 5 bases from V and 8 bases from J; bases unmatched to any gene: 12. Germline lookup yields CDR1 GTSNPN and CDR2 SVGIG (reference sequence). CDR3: CAWAHHGTGDKQYF. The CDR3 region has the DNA TGTGCCTGGGCTCATCACGGGACAGGGGATAAGCAGTACTTC.

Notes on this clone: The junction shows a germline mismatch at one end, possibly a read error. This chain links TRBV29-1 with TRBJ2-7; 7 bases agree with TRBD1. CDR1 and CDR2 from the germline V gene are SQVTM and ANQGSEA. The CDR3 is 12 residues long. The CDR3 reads CSVEDRAYEQYF. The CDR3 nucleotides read TGCAGCGTAGAAGACAGGGCCTACGAGCAGTACTTC.

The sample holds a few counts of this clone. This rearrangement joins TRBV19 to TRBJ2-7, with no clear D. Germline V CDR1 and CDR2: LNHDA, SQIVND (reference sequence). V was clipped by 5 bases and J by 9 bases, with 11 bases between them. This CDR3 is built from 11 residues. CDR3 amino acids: CASSSGRMQYF. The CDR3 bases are TGTGCCAGTAGTTCCGGACGAATGCAGTACTTC. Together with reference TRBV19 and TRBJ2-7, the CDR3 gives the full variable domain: DGGITQSPKYLFRKEGQNVTLSCEQNLNHDAMYWYRQDPGQGLRLIYYSQIVNDFQKGDIAEGYSVSREKKESFPLTVTSAQKNPTAFYLCASSSGRMQYFGPGTRLTVT.